This entry concerns a single T cell receptor (beta chain). Its cognate antigen is unknown. V dropped 0 bases and J dropped 0 bases, with 6 bases sitting between them. Germline CDR1 reads SGHRS; CDR2 reads YFSETQ. The CDR3 is made up of 15 amino acids. These data come from a study of T-cell reconstitution after alpha-beta-depleted transplantation in children. General study findings and limits: High day-60 TCRbeta diversity in some patients came from surviving recipient T cells and thymic progenitors. As was reported, about two months after transplant, alpha-beta T cells came from several hundred expanded graft clones.

The TCRbeta library incorporated unique molecular identifiers. TCRdb ran MiXCR on the PCR reads and lists one entry per CDR3 protein. The data hold approximately 1,000,000 distinct CDR3 sequences, with about 31% observed a single time. Here the sequenced sample was PBMCs, mostly from graft donor cells, taken 360 days after TCRalphabeta/CD19-depleted stem cell transplant. This TCR was recovered from a boy under three years old who had a stem cell transplant for SCID, so the T cells may come from the graft donor. The V gene is TRBV5-1, the J gene TRBJ2-2; either TRBD1 or TRBD2 may supply D (5 bases each). In nucleotides, the CDR3 is TGCGCCAGCAGCTTGGGGGACCCGAACACCGGGGAGCTGTTTTTT. The encoded protein is CASSLGDPNTGELFF.